This T cell receptor beta chain was recorded in a study of CD4 T cells in relation to SARS-CoV-2 and coronaviruses. Whole-study results and caveats: This crossreactivity analysis covered spike protein alone, no other viral proteins.

Some clones are missing from TCRdb's copy, which holds only in-frame ones; the method was immunoSEQ multiplex PCR. Of tens of thousands of clones in the sample, over 70% were seen once. Concerning this clone: What it binds is not known.

Before the COVID-19 pandemic, during about 2011-2019, CD4+ T cells were taken from unexposed donors. CD4+ T cells were isolated from the cells after around 11 days of culture. Unexposed-donor CD4+ T cells were probed with SARS-CoV-2 S/N and four cold-coronavirus spikes, cells permitting. Each well had about 2.1 million PBMCs in approximately 5.1% human AB serum with IL-2. CDR1 and CDR2 from the germline V gene are KGHDR and SFDVKD. Trimming shortened V by 1 base and J by 3 bases, and 0 bases separated the two germline ends. The CDR3 spans 11 residues. This sequence was found in a human donor in good health. The sample consisted of CD4+ T cells from PBMCs, cultured in vitro. The rearrangement links TRBV24-1 to TRBJ2-7; no firm D call. In nucleotides, the CDR3 is TGTGCCACCAGTGATTTCTACGAGCAGTACTTC. Translated, it gives CATSDFYEQYF.